These T cell receptor beta chains were read from a single sample in a study of identical twins. TCRdb redid the calling of the 5' RACE reads with MiXCR, one entry per CDR3 protein. The sample contains around 100,000 distinct CDR3 sequences, about 5.6% of which appear only once. Sequencing used memory T cells sorted from blood. The receptor set was obtained from a woman aged 45-65 years in good health. Both conserved end residues are part of each CDR3. The D gene is left open where the match is weak. Clone size appears in some rows only: once, few, many, or a class for an expanded clone.

J: TRBJ2-5; D: .; size: many; V: TRBV5-5; CDR3: CASSSKGDGLGETQYF; DNA: TGTGCCAGCAGCTCAAAGGGGGACGGTTTAGGGGAGACCCAGTACTTC
J: TRBJ1-4; D: .; size: many; V: TRBV13; CDR3: CASSLTGRSNEKLFF; DNA: TGTGCCAGCAGCTTAACAGGGAGGTCTAATGAAAAACTGTTTTTT
J: TRBJ2-7; D: TRBD2; size: .; V: TRBV27; CDR3: CASSPIGLAGYEQYF; DNA: TGTGCCAGCAGCCCTATCGGACTAGCAGGCTACGAGCAGTACTTC
J: TRBJ2-5; D: .; size: .; V: TRBV7-6; CDR3: CASSLADKETQYF; DNA: TGTGCCAGCAGCTTAGCGGATAAAGAGACCCAGTACTTC
J: TRBJ2-3; D: TRBD2; size: medium-sized; V: TRBV5-1; CDR3: CASTGGGRAGADTQYF; DNA: TGCGCCAGCACAGGCGGCGGGAGGGCCGGTGCAGATACGCAGTATTTT
J: TRBJ2-1; D: .; size: many; V: TRBV7-2; CDR3: CASSRLGAYNEQFF; DNA: TGTGCCAGCAGCCGACTAGGGGCCTACAATGAGCAGTTCTTC
J: TRBJ1-4; D: .; size: many; V: TRBV4-1; CDR3: CASSQDTVGGEKLFF; DNA: TGCGCCAGCAGCCAAGATACCGTAGGGGGGGAAAAACTGTTTTTT
J: TRBJ2-2; D: TRBD2; size: many; V: TRBV5-1; CDR3: CASRLAANTGELFF; DNA: TGCGCCAGCCGACTAGCGGCCAACACCGGGGAGCTGTTTTTT
J: TRBJ2-3; D: .; size: once; V: TRBV6-1; CDR3: CASSESLGRDTQYF; DNA: TGTGCCAGCAGTGAATCTCTTGGTAGGGATACGCAGTATTTT
J: TRBJ2-5; D: TRBD2; size: .; V: TRBV6-1; CDR3: CASRTSGLQETQYF; DNA: TGTGCCAGCAGGACTAGCGGGCTCCAAGAGACCCAGTACTTC